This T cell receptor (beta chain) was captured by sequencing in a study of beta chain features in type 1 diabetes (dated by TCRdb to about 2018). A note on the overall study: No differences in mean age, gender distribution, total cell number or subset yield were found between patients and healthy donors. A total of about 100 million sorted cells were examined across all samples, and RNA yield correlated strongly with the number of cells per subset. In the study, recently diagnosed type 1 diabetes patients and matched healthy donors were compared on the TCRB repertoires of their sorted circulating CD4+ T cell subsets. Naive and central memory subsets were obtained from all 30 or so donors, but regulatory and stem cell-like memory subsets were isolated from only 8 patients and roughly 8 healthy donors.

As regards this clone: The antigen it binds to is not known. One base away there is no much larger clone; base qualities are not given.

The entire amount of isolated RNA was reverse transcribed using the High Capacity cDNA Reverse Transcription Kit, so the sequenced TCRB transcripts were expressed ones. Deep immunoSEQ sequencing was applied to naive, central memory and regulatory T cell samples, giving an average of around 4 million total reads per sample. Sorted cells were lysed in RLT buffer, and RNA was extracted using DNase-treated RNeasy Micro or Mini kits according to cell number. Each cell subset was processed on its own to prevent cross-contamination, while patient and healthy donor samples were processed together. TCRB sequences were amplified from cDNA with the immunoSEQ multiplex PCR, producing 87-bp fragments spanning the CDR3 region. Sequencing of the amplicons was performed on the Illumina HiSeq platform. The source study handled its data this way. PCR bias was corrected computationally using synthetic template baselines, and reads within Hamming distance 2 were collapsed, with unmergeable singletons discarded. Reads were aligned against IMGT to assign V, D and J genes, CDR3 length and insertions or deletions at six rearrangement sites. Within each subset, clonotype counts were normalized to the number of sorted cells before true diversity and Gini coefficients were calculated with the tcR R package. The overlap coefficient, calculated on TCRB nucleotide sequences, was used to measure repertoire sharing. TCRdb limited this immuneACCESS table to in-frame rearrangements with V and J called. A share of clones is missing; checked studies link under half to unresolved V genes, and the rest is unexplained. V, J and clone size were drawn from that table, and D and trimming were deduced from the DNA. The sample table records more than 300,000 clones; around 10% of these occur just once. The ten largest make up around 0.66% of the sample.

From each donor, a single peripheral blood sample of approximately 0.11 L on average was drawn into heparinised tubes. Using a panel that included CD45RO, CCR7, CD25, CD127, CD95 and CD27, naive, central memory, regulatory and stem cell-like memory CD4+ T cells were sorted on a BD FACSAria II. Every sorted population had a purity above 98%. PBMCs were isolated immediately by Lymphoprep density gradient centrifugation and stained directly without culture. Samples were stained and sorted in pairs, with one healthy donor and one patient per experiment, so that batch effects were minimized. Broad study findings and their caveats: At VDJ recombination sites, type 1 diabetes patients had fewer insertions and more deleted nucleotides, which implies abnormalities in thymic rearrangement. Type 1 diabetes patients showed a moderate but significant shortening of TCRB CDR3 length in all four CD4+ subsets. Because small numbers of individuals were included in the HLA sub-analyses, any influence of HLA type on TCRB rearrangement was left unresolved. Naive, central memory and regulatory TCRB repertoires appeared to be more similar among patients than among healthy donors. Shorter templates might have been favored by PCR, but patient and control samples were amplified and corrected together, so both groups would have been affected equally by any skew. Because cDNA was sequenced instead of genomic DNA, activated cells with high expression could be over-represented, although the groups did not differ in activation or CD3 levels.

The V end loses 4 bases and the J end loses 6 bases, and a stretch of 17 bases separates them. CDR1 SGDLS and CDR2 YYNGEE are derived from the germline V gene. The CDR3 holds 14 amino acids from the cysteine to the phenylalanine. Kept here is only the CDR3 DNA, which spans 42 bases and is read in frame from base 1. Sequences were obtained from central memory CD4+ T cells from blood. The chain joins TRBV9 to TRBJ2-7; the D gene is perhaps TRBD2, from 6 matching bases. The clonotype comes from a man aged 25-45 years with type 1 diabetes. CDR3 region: CASSQAAGRGEQYF. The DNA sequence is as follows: TGTGCCAGCAGCCAAGCGGCGGGGCGAGGCGAGCAGTACTTC.